Included here is one T cell receptor (beta chain) sequence, with context. The sample belongs to a study of blood T cell repertoires in COVID-19. Study in general: There were acute and convalescent COVID-19 samples, and they came from the United States, Italy and Spain.

In the original workflow: Amplification with reference gene primers provided the estimates of nucleated cell counts. The repertoire was sequenced with immunoSEQ multiplex PCR; TCRdb's copy has only in-frame clones and lacks some. The V and J calls and clone size are taken from that table; D and trimming were inferred from the DNA. The table records hundreds of thousands of clones, about 88% of them present only once. Germline assignment: CDR1 MNHNS and CDR2 SASEGT. J gave up 3 bases and V 1 base, and 5 bases lay outside the gene matches. This CDR3 is 16 amino acids long. Seattle participants joined during active infection and were tracked over time.

The V gene is TRBV6-1, the J gene TRBJ2-1; TRBD1 matches 8 bases. This clonotype was obtained from a woman aged 70 to 79 with COVID-19, enrolled during active disease. Sequenced material: peripheral blood. CDR3 loop: CASSEDRTGYYNEQFF. The CDR3 region has the DNA TGTGCCAGCAGTGAAGACCGGACAGGGTACTACAATGAGCAGTTCTTC.